These 10 T cell receptor beta chains originate from one sample sequenced in a study of shared clonotypes between healthy human individuals. Sequencing was performed with immunoSEQ multiplex PCR; in TCRdb, only in-frame clones are kept and a portion is missing. The profile shows over 2 million clones, roughly 94% of them singletons. Input material: naive CD4+ T cells sorted from blood. Subset meaning: CD45RA+ positively selected. These receptors all stem from a man aged 18-30 years in good health.

V and J are TRBV9 and TRBJ2-7; TRBD1 agrees at 7 bases. The CDR3 spans 15 residues. Trimming removed 0 bases from V and 3 bases from J; junction bases left unmatched: 6. The germline gives CDR1 SGDLS, CDR2 YYNGEE. CDR3 amino acids: CASSVAATGLYEQYF. In DNA, the CDR3 is TGTGCCAGCAGCGTAGCAGCGACAGGGCTCTACGAGCAGTACTTC.

The CDR3 coding sequence is TGTGCCAGCAGCCCAGATCCTCGGACAGGCAATAACTATGGCTACACCTTC. Translation: CASSPDPRTGNNYGYTF. The V call is TRBV9, the J call TRBJ1-2; 7 nucleotides match TRBD1. With 4 bases clipped from V and 1 base from J, the junction kept 13 bases outside the gene matches. Germline assignment: CDR1 SGDLS and CDR2 YYNGEE. This CDR3 spans 17 amino acids.

This chain connects TRBV13 to TRBJ1-5, with D tentatively TRBD1 (6 bases). The CDR3 covers 15 residues. Per germline, CDR1 PRHDT and CDR2 FYEKMQ (reference sequence). The ends were cut back, 5 bases at V and 6 bases at J, with 17 bases in the middle. CDR3 DNA: TGTGCCAGCAGCAAAAAGGGGGGCCGTGGTCAGCCCCAGCATTTT. Amino acids: CASSKKGGRGQPQHF.

This clone has just one count. The gene calls are TRBV29-1 and TRBJ2-6; 8 nucleotides match TRBD1. V dropped 7 bases and J dropped 4; count of bases not matched to a gene: 12. The CDR3 loop spans 16 amino acids. Germline V gene lookup returns CDR1 SQVTM and CDR2 ANQGSEA. The CDR3: CSAHSRDRLGANVLTF. Written as DNA, the CDR3 is TGCAGCGCACACTCCCGGGACAGGCTCGGGGCCAACGTCCTGACTTTC.

J is TRBJ2-3 and V is TRBV10-2; D ambiguous. There are 15 residues in the CDR3. V lost 4 bases, J lost 5 bases, and 16 bases lay in between. Germline V gene lookup returns CDR1 WSHSY and CDR2 SAAADI. Here the CDR3 DNA reads TGCGCCAGCAGTGGTGCAGGACGGTCGGGAGATACGCAGTATTTT. Its protein product is CASSGAGRSGDTQYF.

This clone was observed many times. The chain combines TRBV18 with TRBJ1-2; 10 bases align to TRBD1. From germline, CDR1 is KGHSH and CDR2 LQKENI. The CDR3 length is 15 residues. Trimming at V came to 3 bases and at J to 5 bases, leaving 6 bases not matched to a gene. As DNA, the CDR3 is TGTGCCAGCTCACCGGGACAGGGGTCCCCTTATGGCTACACCTTC. The encoded protein is CASSPGQGSPYGYTF.

The chain links TRBV28 to TRBJ2-7; 9 nucleotides agree with TRBD1. V trimming: 5 bases; J trimming: 2 bases; junction bases outside the gene matches: 4. The CDR3 contains 14 residues. CDR1 and CDR2 from the germline V gene are MDHEN and SYDVKM. The CDR3 sequence is CASSGTGITYEQYF. The CDR3 DNA follows: TGTGCCAGCAGTGGGACAGGGATCACCTACGAGCAGTACTTC.

The chain uses TRBV25-1 and TRBJ1-5, with D possibly matching TRBD1 (5 bases). The CDR3 runs 15 residues. Germline V gene lookup returns CDR1 MGHDK and CDR2 SYGVNS. Trimming cost V 4 bases and J 6 bases, with 16 bases left between them. The CDR3 DNA follows: TGTGCCAGCAGTGGCTCTTTGGGGCCAGGTCAGCCCCAGCATTTT. This encodes CASSGSLGPGQPQHF.

In the case of this clone: The same CDR3 also results from other DNA sequences found in this sample. This chain connects TRBV5-1 to TRBJ2-7, with TRBD1 as a possible D gene (6 bases). Germline lookup yields CDR1 SGHRS and CDR2 YFSETQ. The CDR3 is 13 residues long. Trimming cost V 0 bases and J 3 bases, with 7 bases left between them. The CDR3 sequence is CASSLEGGYEQYF. DNA for the CDR3: TGCGCCAGCAGCTTGGAAGGGGGCTACGAGCAGTACTTC. The whole variable domain, remainder taken from reference TRBV5-1 and TRBJ2-7, is KAGVTQTPRYLIKTRGQQVTLSCSPISGHRSVSWYQQTPGQGLQFLFEYFSETQRNKGNFPGRFSGRQFSNSRSEMNVSTLELGDSALYLCASSLEGGYEQYFGPGTRLTVT.

The gene calls are TRBV28 and TRBJ1-5, with 8 positions matching TRBD1. This CDR3 has 14 residues. Trimming took 8 bases from V and 6 from J; bases not matched to a gene: 9. In germline, CDR1 is MDHEN, CDR2 SYDVKM. CDR3 residues: CASGKDRGSQPQHF. CDR3 bases: TGTGCCAGCGGCAAAGACAGGGGCAGTCAGCCCCAGCATTTT. Full variable domain (rest looked up from reference TRBV28 and TRBJ1-5): DVKVTQSSRYLVKRTGEKVFLECVQDMDHENMFWYRQDPGLGLRLIYFSYDVKMKEKGDIPEGYSVSREKKERFSLILESASTNQTSMYLCASGKDRGSQPQHFGDGTRLSIL.